This TCR beta chain appears in the sequencing data of a study of blood T cell repertoires in COVID-19. About the study: T cells, B-cell-depleted T cells, or PBMCs provided the cDNA or gDNA that served as material.

Libraries were prepared by immunoSEQ multiplex PCR; TCRdb keeps only in-frame clonotypes and omits some of them. This table has over 200,000 clones, around 85% appearing once. The CDR3 spans 15 residues. The germline V gene has CDR1 ENHRY and CDR2 SYGVKD. V gave up 2 bases and J gave up 6 bases, with 11 bases separating them. This clonotype was obtained from a human donor in a cohort sampled during active COVID-19. The sequencing sample was made of peripheral blood. The V call is TRBV10-3, the J call TRBJ2-6, with D maybe TRBD1 (6 bases). CDR3: CAISEKGQTANVLTF. CDR3 DNA: TGTGCCATCAGTGAGAAAGGACAGACGGCCAACGTCCTGACTTTC.